This T cell receptor (beta chain) was documented in a study of blood T cell repertoires in COVID-19. Whole-study context: PBMCs, B-cell-depleted T cells, or T cells were the source of the cDNA or gDNA that made up the material.

Some clones are missing from TCRdb's copy, which holds only in-frame ones; the method was immunoSEQ multiplex PCR. The table records fewer than 350,000 clones, about nine tenths of them present only once. This clone showed up just a few times. The receptor was derived from a woman in her thirties with COVID-19, enrolled during active disease. Material for sequencing was peripheral blood.

The chain's CDR3 is CASSPPRDRAHQPQHF. The DNA of the CDR3 is TGTGCCAGCAGCCCCCCCCGGGACAGGGCCCATCAGCCCCAGCATTTT. The rearrangement joins TRBV5-6 to TRBJ1-5, with 9 bases fitting TRBD1. Per germline, CDR1 SGHDT and CDR2 YYEEEE. The CDR3 is made up of 16 amino acids. J lost 5 bases, V lost 4 bases, and 10 bases had no gene match.